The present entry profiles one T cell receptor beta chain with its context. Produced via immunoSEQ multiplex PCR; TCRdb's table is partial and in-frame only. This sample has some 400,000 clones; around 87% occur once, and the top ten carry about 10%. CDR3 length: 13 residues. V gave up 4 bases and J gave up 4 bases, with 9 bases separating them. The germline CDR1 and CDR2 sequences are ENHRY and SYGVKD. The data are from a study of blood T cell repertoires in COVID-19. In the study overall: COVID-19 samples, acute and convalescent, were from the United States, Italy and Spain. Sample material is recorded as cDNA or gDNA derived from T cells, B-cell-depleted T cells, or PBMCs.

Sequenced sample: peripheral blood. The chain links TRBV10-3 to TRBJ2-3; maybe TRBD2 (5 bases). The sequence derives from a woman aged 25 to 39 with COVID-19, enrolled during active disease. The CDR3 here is CAISAEVADTQYF. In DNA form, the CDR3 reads TGTGCCATCAGTGCGGAGGTTGCAGATACGCAGTATTTT.